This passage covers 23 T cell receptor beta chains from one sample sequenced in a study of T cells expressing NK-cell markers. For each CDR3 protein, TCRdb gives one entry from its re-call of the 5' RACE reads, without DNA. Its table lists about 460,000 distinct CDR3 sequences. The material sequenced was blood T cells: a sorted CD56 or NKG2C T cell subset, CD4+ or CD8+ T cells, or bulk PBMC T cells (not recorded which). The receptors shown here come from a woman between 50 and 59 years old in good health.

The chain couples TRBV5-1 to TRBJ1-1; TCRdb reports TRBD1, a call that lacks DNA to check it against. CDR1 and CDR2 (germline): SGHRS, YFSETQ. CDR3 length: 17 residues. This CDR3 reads CASSLRPTGSGETEAFF.

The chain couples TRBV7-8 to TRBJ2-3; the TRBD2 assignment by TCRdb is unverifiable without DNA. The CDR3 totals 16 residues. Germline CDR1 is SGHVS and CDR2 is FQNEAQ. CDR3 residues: CASSTRLAGVTDTQYF. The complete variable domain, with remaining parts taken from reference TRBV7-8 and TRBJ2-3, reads GAGVSQSPRYKVAKRGQDVALRCDPISGHVSLFWYQQALGQGPEFLTYFQNEAQLDKSGLPSDRFFAERPEGSVSTLKIQRTQQEDSAVYLCASSTRLAGVTDTQYFGPGTRLTVL.

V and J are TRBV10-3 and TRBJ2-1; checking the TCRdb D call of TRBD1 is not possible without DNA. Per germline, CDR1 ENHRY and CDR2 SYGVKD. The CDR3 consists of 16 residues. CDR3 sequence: CAISEQTFRADNEQFF.

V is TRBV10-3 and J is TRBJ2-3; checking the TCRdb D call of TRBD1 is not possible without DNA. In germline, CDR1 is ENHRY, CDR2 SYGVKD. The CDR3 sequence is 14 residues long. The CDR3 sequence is CAISISPGVDTQYF.

The CDR3 sequence: CASSLGPTNEQFF. The chain couples TRBV11-3 to TRBJ2-1. The CDR3 sequence is 13 residues long. Germline-derived CDR1 and CDR2 are SGHNT and YENEEA.

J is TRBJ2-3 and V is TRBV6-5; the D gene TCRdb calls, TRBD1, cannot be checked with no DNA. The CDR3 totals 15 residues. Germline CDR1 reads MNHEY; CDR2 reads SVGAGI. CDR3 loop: CASSFGGPGTDTQYF.

The CDR3 reads CASSGYRGARAKNIQYF. J is TRBJ2-4 and V is TRBV6-1; the D call from TCRdb, TRBD2, cannot be confirmed without DNA. The CDR3 contains 17 residues. Germline CDR1 is MNHNS and CDR2 is SASEGT.

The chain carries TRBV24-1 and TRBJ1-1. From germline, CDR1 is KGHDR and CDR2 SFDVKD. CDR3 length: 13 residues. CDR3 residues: CATSDPNWPEAFF.

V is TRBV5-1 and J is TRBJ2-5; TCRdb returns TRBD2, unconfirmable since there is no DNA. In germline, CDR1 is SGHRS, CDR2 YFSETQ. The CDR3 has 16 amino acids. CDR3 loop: CASSLGLAEIQETQYF.

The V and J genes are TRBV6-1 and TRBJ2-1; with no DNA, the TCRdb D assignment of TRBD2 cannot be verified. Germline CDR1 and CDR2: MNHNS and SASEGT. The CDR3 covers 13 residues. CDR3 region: CASSDSSGELKFF.

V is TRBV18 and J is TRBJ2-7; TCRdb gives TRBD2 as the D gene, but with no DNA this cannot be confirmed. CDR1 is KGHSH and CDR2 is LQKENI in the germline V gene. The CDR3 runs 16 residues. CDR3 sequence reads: CASSPIAGVKSYEQYF.

CDR3 protein: CASSLAGGAPNAQYF. The chain joins TRBV5-1 to TRBJ2-3; absent DNA, TCRdb's TRBD2 call cannot be checked. Germline V CDR1 and CDR2: SGHRS, YFSETQ. CDR3 length equals 15 residues. Combining the CDR3 with reference TRBV5-1 and TRBJ2-3 gives the whole variable domain KAGVTQTPRYLIKTRGQQVTLSCSPISGHRSVSWYQQTPGQGLQFLFEYFSETQRNKGNFPGRFSGRQFSNSRSEMNVSTLELGDSALYLCASSLAGGAPNAQYFGPGTRLTVL.

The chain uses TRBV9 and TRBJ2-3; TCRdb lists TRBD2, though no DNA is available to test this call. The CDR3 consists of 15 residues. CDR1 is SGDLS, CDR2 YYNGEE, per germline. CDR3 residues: CASSVDIGLLNTQYF. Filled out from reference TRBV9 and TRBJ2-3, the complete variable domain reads DSGVTQTPKHLITATGQRVTLRCSPRSGDLSVYWYQQSLDQGLQFLIQYYNGEERAKGNILERFSAQQFPDLHSELNLSSLELGDSALYFCASSVDIGLLNTQYFGPGTRLTVL.

CDR3 sequence reads: CASSGQGAGGSPLHF. The chain uses TRBV5-1 and TRBJ1-6; TCRdb gives TRBD1 as the D gene, but with no DNA this cannot be confirmed. The CDR3 is 15 amino acids. Germline CDR1 reads SGHRS; CDR2 reads YFSETQ.

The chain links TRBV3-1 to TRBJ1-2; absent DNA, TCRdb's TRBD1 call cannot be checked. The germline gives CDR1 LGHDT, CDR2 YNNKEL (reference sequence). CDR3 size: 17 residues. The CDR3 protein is CASSRAPDRASNYGYTF.

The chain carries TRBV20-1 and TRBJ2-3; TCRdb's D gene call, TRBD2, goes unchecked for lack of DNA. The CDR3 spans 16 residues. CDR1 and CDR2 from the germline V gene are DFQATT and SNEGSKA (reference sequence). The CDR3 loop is CSATSRGGARTDTQYF.

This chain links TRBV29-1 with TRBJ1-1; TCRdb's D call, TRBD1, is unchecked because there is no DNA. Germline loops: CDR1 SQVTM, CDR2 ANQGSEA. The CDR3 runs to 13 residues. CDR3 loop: CSVDKTGNTEAFF. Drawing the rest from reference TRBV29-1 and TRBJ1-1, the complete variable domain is SAVISQKPSRDICQRGTSLTIQCQVDSQVTMMFWYRQQPGQSLTLIATANQGSEATYESGFVIDKFPISRPNLTFSTLTVSNMSPEDSSIYLCSVDKTGNTEAFFGQGTRLTVV.

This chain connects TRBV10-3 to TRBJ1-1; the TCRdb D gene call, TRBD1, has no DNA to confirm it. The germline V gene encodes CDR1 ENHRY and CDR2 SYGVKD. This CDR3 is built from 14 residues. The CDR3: CAIRARTDRTEAFF.

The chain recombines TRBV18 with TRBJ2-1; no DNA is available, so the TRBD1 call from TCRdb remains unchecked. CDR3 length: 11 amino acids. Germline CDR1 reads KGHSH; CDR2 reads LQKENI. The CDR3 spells CASGRNNEQFF. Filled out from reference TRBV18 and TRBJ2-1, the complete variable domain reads NAGVMQNPRHLVRRRGQEARLRCSPMKGHSHVYWYRQLPEEGLKFMVYLQKENIIDESGMPKERFSAEFPKEGPSILRIQQVVRGDSAAYFCASGRNNEQFFGPGTRLTVL.

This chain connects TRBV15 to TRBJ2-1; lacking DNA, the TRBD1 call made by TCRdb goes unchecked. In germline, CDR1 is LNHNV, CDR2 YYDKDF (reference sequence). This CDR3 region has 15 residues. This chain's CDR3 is CATSRGAGVQNEQFF.

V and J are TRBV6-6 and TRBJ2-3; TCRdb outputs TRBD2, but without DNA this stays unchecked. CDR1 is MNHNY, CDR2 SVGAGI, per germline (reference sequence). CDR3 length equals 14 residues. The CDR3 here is CASKTDSGQDTQYF.

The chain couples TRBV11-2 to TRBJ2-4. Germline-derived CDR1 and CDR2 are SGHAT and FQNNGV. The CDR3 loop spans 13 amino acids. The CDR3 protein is CASLQLAKNIQYF.

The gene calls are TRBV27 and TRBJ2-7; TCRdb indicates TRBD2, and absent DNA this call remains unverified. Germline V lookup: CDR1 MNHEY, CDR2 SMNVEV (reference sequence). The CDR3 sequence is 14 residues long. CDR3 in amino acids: CASSLYSGVYEQYF.